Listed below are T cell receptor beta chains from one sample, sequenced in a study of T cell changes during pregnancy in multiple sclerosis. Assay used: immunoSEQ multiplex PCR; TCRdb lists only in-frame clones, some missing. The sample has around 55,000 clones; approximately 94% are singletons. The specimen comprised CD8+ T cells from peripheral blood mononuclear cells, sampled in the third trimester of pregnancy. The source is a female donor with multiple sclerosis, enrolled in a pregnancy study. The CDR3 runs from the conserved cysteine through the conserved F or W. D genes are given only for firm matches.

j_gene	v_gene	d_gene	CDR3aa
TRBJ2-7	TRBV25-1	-	CASSEFFRGAPGEQYF
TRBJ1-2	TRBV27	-	CASSLPGHRVMAF
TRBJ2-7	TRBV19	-	CASSPASSYEQYF
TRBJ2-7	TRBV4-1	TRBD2	CASSLGRGVGYEQYF
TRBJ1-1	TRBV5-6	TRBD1	CASSHRDRGNTEAFF
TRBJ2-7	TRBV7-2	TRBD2	CASSLGLATYEQYF
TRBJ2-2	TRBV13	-	CASSLGTGSDTGELFF
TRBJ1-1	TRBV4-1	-	CASSQSNTEAFF
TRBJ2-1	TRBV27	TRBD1	CASSLSAGTGTFDEQFF
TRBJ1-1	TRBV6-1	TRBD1	CASSEIGQGVEAFF
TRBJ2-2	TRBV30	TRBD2	CAWNGAGGNTGELFF
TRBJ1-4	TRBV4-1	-	CASSQVTASREKLFF
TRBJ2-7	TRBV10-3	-	CAISESSTFDEQYF